This passage covers 8 T cell receptor beta chains from one sample sequenced in a study of CD8 T cells in Susac syndrome. RNA in amounts of roughly 0.5 to 1 ug was reverse transcribed with random hexamers. Using its own MiXCR run on the immunoSEQ multiplex PCR reads, TCRdb lists one record per CDR3 protein. Of around 170,000 distinct CDR3 sequences listed, under 95% are singletons. Sequencing used CD4+ T cells from PBMCs. All receptors come from a human donor in good health.

The rearrangement uses TRBV20-1 and TRBJ2-3; D not certain. The CDR3 is 13 residues long. V lost 3 bases and J 3 bases, leaving 10 bases between the germline ends. Germline V CDR1 and CDR2: DFQATT, SNEGSKA (reference sequence). CDR3 sequence: CSASLPGTDTQYF. The CDR3 DNA sequence: TGCAGTGCTAGTCTACCGGGTACAGATACGCAGTATTTT.

V and J are TRBV6-6 and TRBJ1-5, with 8 bases matching TRBD1. The V gene end was trimmed by 6 bases and the J gene end by 6 bases; junction bases not matched to a gene: 10. The CDR3 length is 15 residues. Looked up from germline, CDR1 is MNHNY and CDR2 is SVGAGI (reference sequence). Here the CDR3 reads CASRPGQGGGQPQHF. DNA for the CDR3: TGTGCCAGCAGGCCCGGACAGGGAGGAGGTCAGCCCCAGCATTTT.

This sequence joins TRBV28 and TRBJ2-7; 7 bases map to TRBD1. V shed 3 bases, J shed 3 bases, and the junction held 2 bases outside the gene matches. Germline CDR1 MDHEN, CDR2 SYDVKM. CDR3 length: 13 residues. The CDR3 coding sequence is TGTGCCAGCAGTTTGACAGGGATCTACGAGCAGTACTTC. Its translation is CASSLTGIYEQYF.

The chain combines TRBV7-9 with TRBJ2-7; 7 bases fit TRBD1. Losses at the gene ends were 8 bases for V and 11 bases for J; bases not matched to a gene: 12. The length of the CDR3 is 12 residues. Germline-derived CDR1 and CDR2 are SEHNR and FQNEAQ (reference sequence). CDR3 protein: CASGKRDSLEYF. As DNA, the CDR3 is TGTGCCAGCGGAAAACGGGACAGCCTCGAGTACTTC.

The J gene is TRBJ1-4, the V gene TRBV29-1, with D possibly TRBD1 on 5 matching bases. CDR3 length equals 14 residues. The germline V and J ends were trimmed by 5 bases and 5 bases, with 15 bases remaining between them. Germline V gene sequence: CDR1 SQVTM, CDR2 ANQGSEA. The CDR3 DNA follows: TGCAGCGTTTCGGGACTCCCAGAAAATGAAAAACTGTTTTTT. Protein product: CSVSGLPENEKLFF.

The chain carries TRBV5-8 and TRBJ1-5; D gene uncertain. The CDR3 runs 17 residues. Trimming cost V 1 base and J 0 bases, with 14 bases left between them. CDR1 and CDR2 from the germline V gene are SGHTS and YDEGEE. The CDR3 DNA follows: TGTGCCAGCAGCTTGCGCCTTACCGGGAATAGCAATCAGCCCCAGCATTTT. Protein product: CASSLRLTGNSNQPQHF. The full variable domain, its missing parts supplied by reference TRBV5-8 and TRBJ1-5, is EAGVTQSPTHLIKTRGQQATLRCSPISGHTSVYWYQQALGLGLQFLLWYDEGEERNRGNFPPRFSGRQFPNYSSELNVNALELEDSALYLCASSLRLTGNSNQPQHFGDGTRLSIL.

This chain uses TRBV4-2 with TRBJ2-3, with D tentatively TRBD2 (5 bases). The germline CDR1 and CDR2 sequences are LGHNA and YNFKEQ. With 3 bases removed from V and 0 bases from J, the gap between germline ends came to 7 bases. This CDR3 comprises 14 residues. The CDR3 is CASSHGGSTDTQYF. CDR3 in DNA: TGTGCCAGCAGCCATGGCGGGAGCACAGATACGCAGTATTTT.

The chain joins TRBV7-9 to TRBJ1-2; D not certain. Germline lookup yields CDR1 SEHNR and CDR2 FQNEAQ (reference sequence). The length of the CDR3 is 15 residues. V was shortened by 2 bases and J by 0 bases, with 10 bases between the two germline ends. The CDR3 loop reads CASSLLWKANYGYTF. The CDR3 DNA follows: TGTGCCAGCAGCTTATTATGGAAGGCTAACTATGGCTACACCTTC.